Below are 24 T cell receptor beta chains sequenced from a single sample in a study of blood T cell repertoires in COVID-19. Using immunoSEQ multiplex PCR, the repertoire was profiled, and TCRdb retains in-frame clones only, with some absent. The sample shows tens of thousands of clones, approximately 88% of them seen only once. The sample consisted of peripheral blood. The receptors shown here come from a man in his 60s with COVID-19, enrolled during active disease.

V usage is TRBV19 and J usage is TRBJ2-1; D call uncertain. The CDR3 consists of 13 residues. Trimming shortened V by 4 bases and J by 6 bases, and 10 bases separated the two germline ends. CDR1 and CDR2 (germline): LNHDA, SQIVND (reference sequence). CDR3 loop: CASSTSFPNEQFF. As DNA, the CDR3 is TGTGCCAGTAGTACCAGTTTTCCCAATGAGCAGTTCTTC.

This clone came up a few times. CDR3 nucleotides: TGTGCCAGCAGCTTGCGGACACCTTATGGCTACACCTTC. Its protein is CASSLRTPYGYTF. The chain employs TRBV5-4 and TRBJ1-2; perhaps TRBD1 as D (5 bases). The CDR3 is 13 residues long. V lost 1 base, J lost 5 bases, and 9 bases lay in between. Germline CDR1 is SGHNT and CDR2 is YYREEE (reference sequence).

Here the CDR3 DNA reads TGTGCCACCAGCCGACAGGGTATGGTGAGTCAGCCCCAGCATTTT. This sequence encodes CATSRQGMVSQPQHF. V gene TRBV15 combines with J gene TRBJ1-5, with TRBD1 matching 7 bases. Trimming took 5 bases from V and 6 from J; bases not matched to a gene: 10. Germline CDR1 reads LNHNV; CDR2 reads YYDKDF (reference sequence). The CDR3 loop spans 15 amino acids.

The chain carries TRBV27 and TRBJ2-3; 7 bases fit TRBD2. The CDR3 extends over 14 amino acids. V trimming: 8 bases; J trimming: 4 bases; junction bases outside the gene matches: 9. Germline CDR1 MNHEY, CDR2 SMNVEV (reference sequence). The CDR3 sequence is CASVGRQSADTQYF. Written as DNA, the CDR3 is TGTGCCAGCGTCGGGAGGCAGTCAGCAGATACGCAGTATTTT.

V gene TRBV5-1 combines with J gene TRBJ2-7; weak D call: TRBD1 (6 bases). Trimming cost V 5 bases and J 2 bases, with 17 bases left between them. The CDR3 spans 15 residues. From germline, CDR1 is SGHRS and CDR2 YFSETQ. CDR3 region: CASSSSGTPTYEQYF. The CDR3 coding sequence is TGCGCCAGCAGTTCGTCTGGGACACCAACCTACGAGCAGTACTTC.

The CDR3 loop is CAYSGVNQPQHF. CDR3 bases: TGTGCCTACTCGGGGGTCAATCAGCCCCAGCATTTT. This chain uses TRBV30 with TRBJ1-5; maybe TRBD1 (5 bases). In germline, CDR1 is GTSNPN, CDR2 SVGIG (reference sequence). This CDR3 region has 12 residues. The V end was cut by 7 bases, the J end by 3 bases, with 10 bases between.

CDR3 region: CASSLVQGAGEAFF. CDR3 DNA: TGCGCCAGCAGCTTGGTTCAGGGGGCGGGTGAAGCTTTCTTT. The V gene is TRBV5-1, the J gene TRBJ1-1; TRBD1 matches at 8 bases. Trimming at V came to 0 bases and at J to 7 bases, leaving 5 bases not matched to a gene. Germline CDR1 reads SGHRS; CDR2 reads YFSETQ. The CDR3 totals 14 residues.

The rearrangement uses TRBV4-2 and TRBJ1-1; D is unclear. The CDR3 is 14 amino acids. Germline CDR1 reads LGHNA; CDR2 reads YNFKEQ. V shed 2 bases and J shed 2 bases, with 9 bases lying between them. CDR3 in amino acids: CASSQHRANTEAFF. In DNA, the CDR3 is TGTGCCAGCAGCCAACACAGAGCTAACACTGAAGCTTTCTTT.

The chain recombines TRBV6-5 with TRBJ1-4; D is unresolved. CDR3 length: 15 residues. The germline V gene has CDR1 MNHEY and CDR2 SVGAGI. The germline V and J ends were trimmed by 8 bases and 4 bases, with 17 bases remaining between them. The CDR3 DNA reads TGTGCCAGCGCGACAACAAAAACACTTAATGAAAAACTGTTTTTT. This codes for CASATTKTLNEKLFF.

CDR3 nucleotide sequence: TGTGCCAGCAGAGAGGGGGTACGGGCTAGCGGTTCCTACAATGAGCAGTTCTTC. Encoded protein: CASREGVRASGSYNEQFF. This chain links TRBV7-9 with TRBJ2-1, with D possibly TRBD2 on 7 matching bases. This CDR3 contains 18 residues. V lost 6 bases to trimming and J lost 1 base, with 22 bases between them. Germline assignment: CDR1 SEHNR and CDR2 FQNEAQ (reference sequence).

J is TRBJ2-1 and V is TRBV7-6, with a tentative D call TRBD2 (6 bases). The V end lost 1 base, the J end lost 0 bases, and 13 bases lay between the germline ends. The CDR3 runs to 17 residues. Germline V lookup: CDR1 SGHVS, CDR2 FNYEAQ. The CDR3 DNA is TGTGCCAGCAGCTTAGTGGTTAGCGGCAGCTCCTACAATGAGCAGTTCTTC. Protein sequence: CASSLVVSGSSYNEQFF.

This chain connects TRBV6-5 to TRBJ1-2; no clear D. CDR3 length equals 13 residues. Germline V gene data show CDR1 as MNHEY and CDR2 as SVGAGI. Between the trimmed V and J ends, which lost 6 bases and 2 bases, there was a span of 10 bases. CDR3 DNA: TGTGCCAGCAGCTTACAGCTGAACTATGGCTACACCTTC. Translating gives CASSLQLNYGYTF.

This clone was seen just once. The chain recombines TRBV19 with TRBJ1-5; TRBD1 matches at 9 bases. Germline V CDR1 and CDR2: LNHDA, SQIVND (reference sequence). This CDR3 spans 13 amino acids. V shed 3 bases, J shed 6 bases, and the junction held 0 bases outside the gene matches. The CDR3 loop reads CASSMTGGQPQHF. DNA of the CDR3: TGTGCCAGTAGTATGACAGGGGGTCAGCCCCAGCATTTT.

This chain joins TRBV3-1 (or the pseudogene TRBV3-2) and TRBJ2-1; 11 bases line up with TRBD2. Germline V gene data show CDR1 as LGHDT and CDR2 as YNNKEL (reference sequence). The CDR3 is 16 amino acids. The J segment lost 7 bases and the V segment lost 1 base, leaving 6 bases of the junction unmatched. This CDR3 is CASSQVRPSGRNEQFF. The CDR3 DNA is TGTGCCAGCAGCCAAGTTCGGCCTAGCGGGAGGAATGAGCAGTTCTTC.

In DNA form, the CDR3 reads TGTGCCAGCCGCGGGGGGACTGATCCCTTGGAGCAGTACTTC. It is translated as CASRGGTDPLEQYF. This sequence joins TRBV27 and TRBJ2-7, with 8 bases matching TRBD2. Germline CDR1 and CDR2: MNHEY and SMNVEV (reference sequence). This CDR3 comprises 14 residues. The V gene end was trimmed by 8 bases and the J gene end by 7 bases; junction bases not matched to a gene: 13.

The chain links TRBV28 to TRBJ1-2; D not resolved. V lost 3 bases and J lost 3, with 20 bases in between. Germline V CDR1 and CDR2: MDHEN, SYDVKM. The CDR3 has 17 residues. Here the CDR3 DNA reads TGTGCCAGCAGTTTTTTTCAGCTGCTCACTCGGGACTATGGCTACACCTTC. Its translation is CASSFFQLLTRDYGYTF.

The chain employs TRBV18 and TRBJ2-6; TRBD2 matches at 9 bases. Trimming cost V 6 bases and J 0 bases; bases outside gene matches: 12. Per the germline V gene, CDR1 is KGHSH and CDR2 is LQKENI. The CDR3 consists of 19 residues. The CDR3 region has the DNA TGTGCCAGCTCGCCGGTTTGGCTAGCGGGAAACTCTGGGGCCAACGTCCTGACTTTC. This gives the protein CASSPVWLAGNSGANVLTF.

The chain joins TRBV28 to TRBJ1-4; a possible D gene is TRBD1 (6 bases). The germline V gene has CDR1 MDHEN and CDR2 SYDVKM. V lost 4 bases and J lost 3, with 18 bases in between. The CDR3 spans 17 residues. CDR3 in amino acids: CASSSPDATGPNEKLFF. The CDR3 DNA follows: TGTGCCAGCAGTTCCCCCGACGCGACAGGACCTAATGAAAAACTGTTTTTT.

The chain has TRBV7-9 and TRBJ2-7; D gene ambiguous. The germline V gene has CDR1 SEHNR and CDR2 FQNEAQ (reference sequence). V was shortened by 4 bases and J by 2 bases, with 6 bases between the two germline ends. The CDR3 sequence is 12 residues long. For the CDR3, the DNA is TGTGCCAGCAGCTCTACAGCCTACGAGCAGTACTTC. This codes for CASSSTAYEQYF.

CDR3 nucleotides: TGTGCCAGCAGCCAAGAGGGGGGGGCAGGGCCCACTGAAGCTTTCTTT. This translates into CASSQEGGAGPTEAFF. The chain carries TRBV3-1 (or the pseudogene TRBV3-2) and TRBJ1-1, with TRBD1 as a possible D gene (6 bases). This CDR3 region has 16 residues. Trimming stripped 0 bases from V and 4 bases from J, with 15 bases between. The germline V gene has CDR1 LGHDT and CDR2 YNNKEL (reference sequence).

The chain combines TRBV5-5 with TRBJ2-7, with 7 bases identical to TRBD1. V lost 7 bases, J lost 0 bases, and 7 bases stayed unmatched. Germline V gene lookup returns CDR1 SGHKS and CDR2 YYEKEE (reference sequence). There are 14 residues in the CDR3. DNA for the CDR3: TGTGCCAGCCGCCTTCGGACAGGCTCCTACGAGCAGTACTTC. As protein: CASRLRTGSYEQYF.

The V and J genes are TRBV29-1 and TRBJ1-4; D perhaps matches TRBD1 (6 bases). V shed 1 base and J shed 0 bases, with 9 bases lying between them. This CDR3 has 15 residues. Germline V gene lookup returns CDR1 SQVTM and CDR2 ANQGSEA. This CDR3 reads CSVEGGGATNEKLFF. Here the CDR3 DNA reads TGCAGCGTTGAAGGAGGGGGAGCAACTAATGAAAAACTGTTTTTT.

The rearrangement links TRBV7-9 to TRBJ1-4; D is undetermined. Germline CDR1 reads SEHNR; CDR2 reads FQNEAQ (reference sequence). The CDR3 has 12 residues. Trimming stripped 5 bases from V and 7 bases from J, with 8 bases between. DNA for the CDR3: TGTGCCAGCAGCCCTAGGTTTGAAAAACTGTTTTTT. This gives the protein CASSPRFEKLFF.

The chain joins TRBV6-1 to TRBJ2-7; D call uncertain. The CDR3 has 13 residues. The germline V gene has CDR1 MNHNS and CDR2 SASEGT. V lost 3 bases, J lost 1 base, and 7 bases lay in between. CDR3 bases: TGTGCCAGCAGTGAGTCTCCGTCCTACGAGCAGTACTTC. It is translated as CASSESPSYEQYF.